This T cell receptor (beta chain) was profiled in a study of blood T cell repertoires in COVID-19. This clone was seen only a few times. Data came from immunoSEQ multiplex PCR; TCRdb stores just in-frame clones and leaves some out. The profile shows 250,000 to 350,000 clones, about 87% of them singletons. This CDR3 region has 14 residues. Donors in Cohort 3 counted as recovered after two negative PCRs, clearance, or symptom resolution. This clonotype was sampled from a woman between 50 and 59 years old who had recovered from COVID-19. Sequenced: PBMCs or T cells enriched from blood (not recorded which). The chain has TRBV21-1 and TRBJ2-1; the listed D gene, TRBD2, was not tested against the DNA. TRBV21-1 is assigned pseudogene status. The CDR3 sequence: CARAGGGPYNEQFF. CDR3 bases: TGTGCGAGAGCGGGAGGCGGGCCCTACAATGAGCAGTTCTTC.